This TCR beta chain was retrieved from a study of blood T cell repertoires in COVID-19. At the level of the study: Researchers got acute and convalescent COVID-19 samples from the United States, Italy and Spain. The cDNA or gDNA used as material had been derived from T cells, B-cell-depleted T cells, or PBMCs.

This table comes from immunoSEQ multiplex PCR, and its TCRdb copy is limited to in-frame clones, with some not included. The data show 140,000 or so clones, 82% seen once. Germline V gene data show CDR1 as ENHRY and CDR2 as SYGVKD. Trimming cost V 2 bases and J 2 bases; bases outside gene matches: 5. The CDR3 covers 16 residues. The chain links TRBV10-3 to TRBJ2-7, with TRBD1 matching 11 bases. The material sequenced was peripheral blood. This TCR derives from a woman older than 75 with acute or convalescent COVID-19. Written as DNA, the CDR3 is TGTGCCATCAGTGAGCTGAGGGACAGGGGGACCTACGAGCAGTACTTC. It specifies CAISELRDRGTYEQYF.